The text below deals with one T cell receptor beta chain. No antigen is known for it. The data were taken from a study of CD4 T cells in relation to SARS-CoV-2 and coronaviruses. At the level of the study: After roughly 9 days of antigen culture, PBMC TCR beta CDR3s were sequenced. The study, taken as a whole, reports: About 65% of donors had memory CD4+ clonotypes crossrecognizing SARS-CoV-2 and common cold coronavirus spike.

CDR1 is LGHNT, CDR2 FRNRAP, per germline. Trimming cost V 2 bases and J 0 bases, with 17 bases left between them. The CDR3 has 18 residues. Sequenced by immunoSEQ multiplex PCR; TCRdb stores in-frame clones only, minus some. The table shows 15,000 to 20,000 clones, with approximately 75% occurring only once. The unexposed donors gave CD4+ T cells in 2011-2018, prior to COVID-19. CD4+ T cells were isolated from the cells after about 11 days of culture. Approximately 2 million PBMCs per well were cultured with around 9.2 IU/ml IL-2. The gene calls are TRBV12-5 and TRBJ2-1; D ambiguous. Sequencing was done on a sample of CD4+ T cells from PBMCs, cultured in vitro. The clonotype comes from a human donor in good health. CDR3 amino acids: CASGLIPDGRSSYNEQFF. The CDR3 nucleotides read TGTGCTAGTGGTTTGATCCCTGACGGCCGGAGCTCCTACAATGAGCAGTTCTTC.